Below, 4 T cell receptor beta chains from the same sample are listed, as sequenced in a study of beta chain features in type 1 diabetes. Every bit of the isolated RNA underwent reverse transcription, so sequencing read expressed TCRB transcripts. Libraries were prepared by immunoSEQ multiplex PCR; TCRdb keeps only in-frame clonotypes and omits some of them. The sample holds roughly 160,000 clones, 7.8% seen once. Whole-study results and caveats: Moderate yet significant TCRB CDR3 shortening was seen in Type 1 diabetes patients in all four CD4+ subsets.

Antigens of these TCRs are unknown. The sequenced material came from central memory CD4+ T cells from blood. The source is a woman aged 40-49 years with type 1 diabetes.

This clone was seen a few times. Other DNA sequences of this sample code for an identical CDR3. The chain is built from TRBV18 and TRBJ1-5; D uncertain. V was cut by 3 bases and J by 5 bases, with 5 bases left in between. Germline V CDR1 and CDR2: KGHSH, LQKENI. CDR3 length: 12 residues. In DNA form, the CDR3 reads TGTGCCAGCTCACCGGGAGATCAGCCCCAGCATTTT. It is translated as CASSPGDQPQHF.

The rearrangement links TRBV6-1 to TRBJ2-1, with 7 bases identical to TRBD2. V shed 6 bases and J 6 bases; nucleotides not matched to a gene: 5. CDR1 and CDR2 from the germline V gene are MNHNS and SASEGT. CDR3 length: 13 amino acids. This chain's CDR3 is CASSGTMRNEQFF. The CDR3 region has the DNA TGTGCCAGCAGCGGGACTATGCGCAATGAGCAGTTCTTC.

The CDR3 bases are TGTGCCAGCAGTTACCCAGGGGGAGGTAACTATGGCTACACCTTC. Protein sequence: CASSYPGGGNYGYTF. The chain joins TRBV6-5 to TRBJ1-2; 7 positions match TRBD1. Germline CDR1 is MNHEY and CDR2 is SVGAGI. After removal of 2 bases from V and 1 base from J, the junction contained 4 bases not matched to a gene. This CDR3 contains 15 residues.

This clone has just a few counts. The chain employs TRBV28 and TRBJ2-7, with a possible D match to TRBD2 (6 bases). CDR3 size: 14 residues. The germline V gene has CDR1 MDHEN and CDR2 SYDVKM. Deletions cut 6 bases from V and 1 base from J, with 13 bases between. As DNA, the CDR3 is TGTGCCAGCAGGGGTGGGGGGATTTCCTACGAGCAGTACTTC. Translation gives CASRGGGISYEQYF.